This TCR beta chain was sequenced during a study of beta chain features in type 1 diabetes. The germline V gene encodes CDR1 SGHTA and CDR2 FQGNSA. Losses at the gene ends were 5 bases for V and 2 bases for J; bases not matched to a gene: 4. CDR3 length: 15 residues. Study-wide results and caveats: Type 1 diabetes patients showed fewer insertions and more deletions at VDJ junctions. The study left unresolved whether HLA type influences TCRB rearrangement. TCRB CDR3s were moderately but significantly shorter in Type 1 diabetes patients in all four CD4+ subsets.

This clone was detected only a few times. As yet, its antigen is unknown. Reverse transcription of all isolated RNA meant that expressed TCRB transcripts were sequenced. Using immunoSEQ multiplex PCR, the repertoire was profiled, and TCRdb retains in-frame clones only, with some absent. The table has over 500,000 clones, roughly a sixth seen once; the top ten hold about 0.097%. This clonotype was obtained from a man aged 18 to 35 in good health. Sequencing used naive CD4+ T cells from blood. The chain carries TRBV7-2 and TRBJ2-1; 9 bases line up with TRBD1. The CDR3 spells CASSRRQGAYNEQFF. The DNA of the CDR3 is TGTGCCAGCAGCCGTCGACAGGGGGCCTACAATGAGCAGTTCTTC. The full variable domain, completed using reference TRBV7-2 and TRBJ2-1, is GAGVSQSPSNKVTEKGKDVELRCDPISGHTALYWYRQSLGQGLEFLIYFQGNSAPDKSGLPSDRFSAERTGGSVSTLTIQRTQQEDSAVYLCASSRRQGAYNEQFFGPGTRLTVL.